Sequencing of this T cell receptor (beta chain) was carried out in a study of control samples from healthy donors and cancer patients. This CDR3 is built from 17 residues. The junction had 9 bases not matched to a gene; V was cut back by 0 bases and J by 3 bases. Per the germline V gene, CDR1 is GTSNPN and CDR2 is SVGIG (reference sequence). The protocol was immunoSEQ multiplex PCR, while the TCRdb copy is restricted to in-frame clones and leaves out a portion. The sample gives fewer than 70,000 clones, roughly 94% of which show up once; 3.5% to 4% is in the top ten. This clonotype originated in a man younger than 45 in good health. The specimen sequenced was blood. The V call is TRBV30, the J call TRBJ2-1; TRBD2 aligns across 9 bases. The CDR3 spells CAWSVRGGRALYNEQFF. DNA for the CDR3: TGTGCCTGGAGTGTACGAGGCGGGAGGGCTCTCTACAATGAGCAGTTCTTC.